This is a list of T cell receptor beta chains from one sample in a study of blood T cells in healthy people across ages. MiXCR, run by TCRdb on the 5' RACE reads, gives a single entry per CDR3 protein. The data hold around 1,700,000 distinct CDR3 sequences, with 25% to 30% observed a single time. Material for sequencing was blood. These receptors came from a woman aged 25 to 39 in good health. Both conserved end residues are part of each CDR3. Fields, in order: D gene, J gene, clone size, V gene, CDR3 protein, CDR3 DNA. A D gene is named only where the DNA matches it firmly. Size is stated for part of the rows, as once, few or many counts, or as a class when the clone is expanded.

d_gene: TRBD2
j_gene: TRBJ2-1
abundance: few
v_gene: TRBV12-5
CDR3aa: CASGLPTSGDDEQFF
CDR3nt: TGTGCTAGTGGTTTGCCCACTAGCGGAGATGATGAGCAGTTCTTC

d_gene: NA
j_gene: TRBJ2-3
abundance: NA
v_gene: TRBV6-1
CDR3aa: CASSDTGMSTDTQYF
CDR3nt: TGTGCCAGCAGCGACACAGGGATGAGCACAGATACGCAGTATTTT

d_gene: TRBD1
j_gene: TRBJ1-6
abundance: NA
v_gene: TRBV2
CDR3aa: CASSEDRLGNSPLHF
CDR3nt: TGTGCCAGCAGTGAGGACAGGTTGGGAAATTCACCCCTCCACTTT

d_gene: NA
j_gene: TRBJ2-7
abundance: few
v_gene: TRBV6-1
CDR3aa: CVLQGPLYEQYF
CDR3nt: TGTGTCCTACAGGGTCCCCTCTACGAGCAGTACTTC

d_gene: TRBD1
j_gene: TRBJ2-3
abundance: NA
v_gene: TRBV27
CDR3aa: CASSSWTGTTDTQYF
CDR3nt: TGTGCCAGCAGTTCTTGGACAGGGACCACAGATACGCAGTATTTT

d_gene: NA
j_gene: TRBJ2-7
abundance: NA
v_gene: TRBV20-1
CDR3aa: CSARTGKYNEQYF
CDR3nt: TGCAGTGCTAGGACGGGAAAATACAATGAGCAGTACTTC

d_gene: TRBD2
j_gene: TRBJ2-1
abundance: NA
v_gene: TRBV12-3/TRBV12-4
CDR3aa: CASSGLAWGDEQFF
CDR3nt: TGTGCCAGCAGCGGACTAGCGTGGGGCGATGAGCAGTTCTTC

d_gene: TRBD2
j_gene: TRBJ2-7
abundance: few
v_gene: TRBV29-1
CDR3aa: CSVEYSRSGGVFEQYF
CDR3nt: TGCAGCGTTGAATATTCGCGGTCGGGGGGTGTCTTCGAGCAGTACTTC

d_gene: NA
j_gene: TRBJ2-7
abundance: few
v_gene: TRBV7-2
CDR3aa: CATGGGDYEQYF
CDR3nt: TGTGCCACCGGCGGCGGGGACTACGAGCAGTACTTC

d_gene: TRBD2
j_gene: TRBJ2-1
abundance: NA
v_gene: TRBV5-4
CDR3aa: CTSSSRLAGATYNEQFF
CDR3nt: TGTACCAGCAGCTCGAGACTAGCGGGGGCCACCTACAATGAGCAGTTCTTC